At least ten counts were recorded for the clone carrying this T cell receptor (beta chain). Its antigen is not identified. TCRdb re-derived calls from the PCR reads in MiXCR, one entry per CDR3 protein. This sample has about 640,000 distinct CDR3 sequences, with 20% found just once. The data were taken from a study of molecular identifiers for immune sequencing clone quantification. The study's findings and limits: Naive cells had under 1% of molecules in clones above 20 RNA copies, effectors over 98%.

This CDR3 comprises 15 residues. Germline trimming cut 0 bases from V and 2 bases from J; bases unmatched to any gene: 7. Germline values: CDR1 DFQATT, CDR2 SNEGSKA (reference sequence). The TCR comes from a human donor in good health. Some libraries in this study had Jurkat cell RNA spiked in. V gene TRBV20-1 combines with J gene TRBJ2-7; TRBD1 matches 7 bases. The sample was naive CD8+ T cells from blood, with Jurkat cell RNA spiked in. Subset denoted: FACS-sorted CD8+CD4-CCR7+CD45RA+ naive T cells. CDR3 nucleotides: TGCAGTGCTAGAGATCGGGCAGGGGGTACCTACGAGCAGTACTTC. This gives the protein CSARDRAGGTYEQYF.